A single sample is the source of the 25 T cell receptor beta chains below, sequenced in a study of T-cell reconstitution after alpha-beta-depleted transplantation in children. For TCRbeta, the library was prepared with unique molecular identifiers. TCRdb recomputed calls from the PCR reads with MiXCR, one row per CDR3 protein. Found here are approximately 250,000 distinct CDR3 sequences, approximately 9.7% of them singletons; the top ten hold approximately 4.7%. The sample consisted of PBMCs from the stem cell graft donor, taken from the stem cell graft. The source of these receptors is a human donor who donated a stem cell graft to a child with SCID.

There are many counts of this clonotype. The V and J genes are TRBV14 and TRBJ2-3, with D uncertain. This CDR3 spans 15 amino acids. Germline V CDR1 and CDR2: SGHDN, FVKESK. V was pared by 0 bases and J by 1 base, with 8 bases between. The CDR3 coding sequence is TGTGCCAGCAGCCAAGAAGTGCCAGGCACAGATACGCAGTATTTT. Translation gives CASSQEVPGTDTQYF.

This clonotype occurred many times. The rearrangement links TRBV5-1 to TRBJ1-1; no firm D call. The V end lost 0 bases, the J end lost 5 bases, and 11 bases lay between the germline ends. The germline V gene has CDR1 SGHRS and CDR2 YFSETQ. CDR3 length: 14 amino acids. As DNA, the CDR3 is TGCGCCAGCAGCTTGGGTCCTTCGGGGACTGAAGCTTTCTTT. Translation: CASSLGPSGTEAFF. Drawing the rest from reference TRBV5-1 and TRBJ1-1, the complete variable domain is KAGVTQTPRYLIKTRGQQVTLSCSPISGHRSVSWYQQTPGQGLQFLFEYFSETQRNKGNFPGRFSGRQFSNSRSEMNVSTLELGDSALYLCASSLGPSGTEAFFGQGTRLTVV.

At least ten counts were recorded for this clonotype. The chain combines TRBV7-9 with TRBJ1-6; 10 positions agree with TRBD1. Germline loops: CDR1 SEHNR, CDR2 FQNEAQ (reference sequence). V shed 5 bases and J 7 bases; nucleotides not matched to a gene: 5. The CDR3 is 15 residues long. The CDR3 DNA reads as TGTGCCAGCAGCCCCTCGGGACAGGGGAATTCACCCCTCCACTTT. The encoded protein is CASSPSGQGNSPLHF.

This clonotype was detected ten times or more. CDR3 loop: CASSETRGRETQYF. CDR3 coding DNA: TGTGCCAGCAGTGAAACGCGTGGGCGGGAGACCCAGTACTTC. The chain joins TRBV2 to TRBJ2-5; D gene ambiguous. CDR3 length: 14 residues. Germline V gene sequence: CDR1 SNHLY, CDR2 FYNNEI. The ends were cut back, 2 bases at V and 5 bases at J, with 12 bases in the middle.

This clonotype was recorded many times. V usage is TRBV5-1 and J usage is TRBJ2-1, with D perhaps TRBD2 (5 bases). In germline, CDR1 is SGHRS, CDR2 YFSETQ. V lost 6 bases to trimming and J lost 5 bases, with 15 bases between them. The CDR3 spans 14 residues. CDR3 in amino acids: CASTHARENNEQFF. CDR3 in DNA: TGCGCCAGCACCCATGCGAGGGAGAACAATGAGCAGTTCTTC.

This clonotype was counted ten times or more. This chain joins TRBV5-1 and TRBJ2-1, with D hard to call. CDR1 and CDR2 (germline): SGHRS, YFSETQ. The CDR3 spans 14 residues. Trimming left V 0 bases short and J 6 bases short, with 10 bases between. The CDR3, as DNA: TGCGCCAGCAGCTTGGAAATCGGATTCAATGAGCAGTTCTTC. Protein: CASSLEIGFNEQFF.

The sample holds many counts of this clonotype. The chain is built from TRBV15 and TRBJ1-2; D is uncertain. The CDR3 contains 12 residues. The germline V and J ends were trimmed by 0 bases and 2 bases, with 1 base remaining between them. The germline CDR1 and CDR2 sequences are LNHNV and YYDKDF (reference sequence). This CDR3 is CATSRENYGYTF. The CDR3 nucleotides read TGTGCCACCAGCAGAGAGAACTATGGCTACACCTTC. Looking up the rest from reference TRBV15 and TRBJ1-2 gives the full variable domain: DAMVIQNPRYQVTQFGKPVTLSCSQTLNHNVMYWYQQKSSQAPKLLFHYYDKDFNNEADTPDNFQSRRPNTSFCFLDIRSPGLGDTAMYLCATSRENYGYTFGSGTRLTVV.

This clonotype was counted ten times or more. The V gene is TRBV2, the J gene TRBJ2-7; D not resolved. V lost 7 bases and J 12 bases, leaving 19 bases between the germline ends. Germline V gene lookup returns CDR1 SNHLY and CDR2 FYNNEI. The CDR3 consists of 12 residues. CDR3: CASTRIPSKPYF. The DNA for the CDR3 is TGTGCCAGCACCAGAATTCCCTCGAAGCCGTACTTC.

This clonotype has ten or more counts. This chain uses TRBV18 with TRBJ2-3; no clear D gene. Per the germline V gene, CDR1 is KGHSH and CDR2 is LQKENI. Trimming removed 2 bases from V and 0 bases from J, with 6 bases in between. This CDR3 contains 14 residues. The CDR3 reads CASSPTQSTDTQYF. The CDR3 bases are TGTGCCAGCTCACCAACCCAGAGCACAGATACGCAGTATTTT.

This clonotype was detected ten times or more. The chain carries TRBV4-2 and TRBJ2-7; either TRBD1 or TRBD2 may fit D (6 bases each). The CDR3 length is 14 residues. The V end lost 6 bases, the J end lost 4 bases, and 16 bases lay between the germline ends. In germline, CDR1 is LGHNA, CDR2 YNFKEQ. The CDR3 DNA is TGTGCCAGCAGTTTCGGGGGCGTGGGTTACGAGCAGTACTTC. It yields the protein CASSFGGVGYEQYF.

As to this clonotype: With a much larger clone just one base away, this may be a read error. The CDR3: CASSLYSSNNEQFF. CDR3 in DNA: TGCGCCAGCAGCTTGTACTCTAGCAACAATGAGCAGTTCTTC. V and J are TRBV5-1 and TRBJ2-1; weak D call: TRBD2 (5 bases). Germline-derived CDR1 and CDR2 are SGHRS and YFSETQ. Between the trimmed V and J ends, which lost 1 base and 5 bases, there was a span of 10 bases. This CDR3 region has 14 residues.

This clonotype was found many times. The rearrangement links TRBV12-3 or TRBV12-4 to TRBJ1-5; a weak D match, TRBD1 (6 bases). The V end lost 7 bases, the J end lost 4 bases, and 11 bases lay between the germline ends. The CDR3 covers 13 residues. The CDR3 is CASTRTENQPQHF. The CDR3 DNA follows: TGTGCCAGCACCAGGACAGAGAATCAGCCCCAGCATTTT.

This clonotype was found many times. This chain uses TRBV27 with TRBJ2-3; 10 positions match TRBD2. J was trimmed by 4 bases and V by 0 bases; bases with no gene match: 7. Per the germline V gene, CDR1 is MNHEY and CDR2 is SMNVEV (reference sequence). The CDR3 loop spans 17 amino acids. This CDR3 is CASSLSLAGVPADTQYF. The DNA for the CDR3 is TGTGCCAGCAGTTTATCTCTAGCGGGGGTCCCCGCAGATACGCAGTATTTT.

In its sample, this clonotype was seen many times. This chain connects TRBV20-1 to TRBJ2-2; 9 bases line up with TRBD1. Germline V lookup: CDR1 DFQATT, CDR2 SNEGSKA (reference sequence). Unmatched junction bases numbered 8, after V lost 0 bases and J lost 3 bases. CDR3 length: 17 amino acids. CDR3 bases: TGCAGTGCTAGAGATCCCCAGGGGACAGGGTACACCGGGGAGCTGTTTTTT. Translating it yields CSARDPQGTGYTGELFF.

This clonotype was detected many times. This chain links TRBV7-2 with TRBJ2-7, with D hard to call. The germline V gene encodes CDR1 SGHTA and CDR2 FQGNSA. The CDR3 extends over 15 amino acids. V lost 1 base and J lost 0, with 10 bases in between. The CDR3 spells CASSLDPGSSYEQYF. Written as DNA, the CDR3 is TGTGCCAGCAGCTTAGATCCAGGAAGCTCCTACGAGCAGTACTTC.

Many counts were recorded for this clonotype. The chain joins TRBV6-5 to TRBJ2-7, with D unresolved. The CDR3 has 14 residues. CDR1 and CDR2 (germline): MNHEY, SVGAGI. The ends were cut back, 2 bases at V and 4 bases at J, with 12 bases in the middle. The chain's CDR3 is CASSYLPVGYEQYF. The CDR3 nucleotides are TGTGCCAGCAGTTACCTACCTGTCGGGTACGAGCAGTACTTC.

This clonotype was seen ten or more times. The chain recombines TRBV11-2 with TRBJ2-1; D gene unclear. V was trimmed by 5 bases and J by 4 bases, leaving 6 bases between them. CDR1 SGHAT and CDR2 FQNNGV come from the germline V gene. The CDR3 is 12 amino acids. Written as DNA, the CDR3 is TGTGCCAGCAGCCCTACTTACAATGAGCAGTTCTTC. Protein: CASSPTYNEQFF. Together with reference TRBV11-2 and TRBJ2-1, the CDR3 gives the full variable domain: EAGVAQSPRYKIIEKRQSVAFWCNPISGHATLYWYQQILGQGPKLLIQFQNNGVVDDSQLPKDRFSAERLKGVDSTLKIQPAKLEDSAVYLCASSPTYNEQFFGPGTRLTVL.

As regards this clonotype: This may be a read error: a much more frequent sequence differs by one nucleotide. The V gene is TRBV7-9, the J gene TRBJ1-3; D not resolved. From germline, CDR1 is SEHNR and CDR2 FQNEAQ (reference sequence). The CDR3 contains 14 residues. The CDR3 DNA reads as TGTGCCAGCAGCCGGTCGGACTCTGGAAACACCATACATTTT. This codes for CASSRSDSGNTIHF.

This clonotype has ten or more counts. The CDR3 loop is CASSYQSGQGGTEAFF. The CDR3 DNA reads TGTGCCAGCAGTTACCAAAGCGGACAGGGAGGCACTGAAGCTTTCTTT. This chain connects TRBV6-2 or TRBV6-3 to TRBJ1-1; TRBD1 matches 8 bases. V gave up 2 bases and J gave up 4 bases; unmatched junction bases: 9. CDR3 length equals 16 residues. Germline lookup yields CDR1 MNHEY and CDR2 SVGEGT.

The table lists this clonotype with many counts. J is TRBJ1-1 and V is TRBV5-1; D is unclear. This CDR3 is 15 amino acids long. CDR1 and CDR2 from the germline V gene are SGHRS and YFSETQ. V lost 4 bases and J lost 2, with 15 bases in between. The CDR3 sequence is CASSPRARANTEAFF. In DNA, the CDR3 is TGCGCCAGCAGCCCAAGAGCCCGGGCTAACACTGAAGCTTTCTTT.

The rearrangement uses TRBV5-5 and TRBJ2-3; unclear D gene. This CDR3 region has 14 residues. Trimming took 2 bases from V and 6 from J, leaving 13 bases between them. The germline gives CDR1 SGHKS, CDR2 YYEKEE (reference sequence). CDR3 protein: CASSFRTDPDTQYF. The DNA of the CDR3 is TGTGCCAGCAGCTTTAGAACAGACCCCGATACGCAGTATTTT.

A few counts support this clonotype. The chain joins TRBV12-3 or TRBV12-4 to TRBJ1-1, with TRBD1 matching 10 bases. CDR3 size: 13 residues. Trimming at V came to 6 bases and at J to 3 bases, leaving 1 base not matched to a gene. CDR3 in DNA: TGTGCCAGCAGAGGACAGGGGGACACTGAAGCTTTCTTT. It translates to CASRGQGDTEAFF.

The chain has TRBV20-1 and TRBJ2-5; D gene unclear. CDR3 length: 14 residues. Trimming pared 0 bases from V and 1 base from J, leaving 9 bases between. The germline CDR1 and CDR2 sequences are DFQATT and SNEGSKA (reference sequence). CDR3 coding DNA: TGCAGTGCTAGAGAAATAGGGTTCCAAGAGACCCAGTACTTC. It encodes CSAREIGFQETQYF.

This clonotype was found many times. The DNA for the CDR3 is TGCAGTGCTAGAGGGGCAGGGCCGACCACAGATACGCAGTATTTT. Translated: CSARGAGPTTDTQYF. The rearrangement uses TRBV20-1 and TRBJ2-3, with TRBD1 as a possible D gene (5 bases). V lost 1 base, J lost 2 bases, and 13 bases lay in between. Germline CDR1 and CDR2: DFQATT and SNEGSKA (reference sequence). CDR3 length: 15 residues.

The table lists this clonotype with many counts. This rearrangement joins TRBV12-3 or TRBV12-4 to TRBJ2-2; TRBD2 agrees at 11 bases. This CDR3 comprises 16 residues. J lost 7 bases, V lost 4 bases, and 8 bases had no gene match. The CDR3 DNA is TGTGCCAGCAGTTCGGGTAGCGGGGGGGCAAACGGGGAGCTGTTTTTT. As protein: CASSSGSGGANGELFF.